What follows are 30 T cell receptor beta chains derived from one specimen sequenced in a study of PD-L1 blockade in urothelial cancer. The data were produced by immunoSEQ multiplex PCR, yet TCRdb's version contains in-frame clones alone and is incomplete. The repertoire holds 50,000 to 60,000 clones, with about 82% as singletons. Sequenced material: PBMCs, taken around atezolizumab (anti-PD-L1) treatment. These receptors all stem from a man aged 45-60 years with urothelial cancer.

The CDR3 DNA reads TGTGCCAGCAGTCCAAAGTCAAGCGGGCGCTACAATGAGCAGTTCTTC. Its translation is CASSPKSSGRYNEQFF. This chain uses TRBV28 with TRBJ2-1; tentative D call: TRBD2 (6 bases). Germline-derived CDR1 and CDR2 are MDHEN and SYDVKM. Trimming left V 5 bases short and J 3 bases short, with 17 bases between. The CDR3 is 16 amino acids.

V usage is TRBV2 and J usage is TRBJ2-7; D possibly corresponds to TRBD1 (6 bases). The V and J ends lost 10 bases and 2 bases respectively, with 15 bases between them. Per the germline V gene, CDR1 is SNHLY and CDR2 is FYNNEI. The CDR3 is made up of 13 amino acids. The CDR3: CAIDRDNTYEQYF. The CDR3 DNA sequence: TGTGCCATCGACCGGGACAACACCTACGAGCAGTACTTC.

This clone appeared a few times. This chain uses TRBV11-1 with TRBJ1-1; weak D call: TRBD1 (6 bases). The CDR3 is made up of 13 amino acids. Germline-derived CDR1 and CDR2 are SGHAT and FQDESV (reference sequence). Trimming cost V 7 bases and J 11 bases, with 20 bases left between them. The CDR3 DNA is TGTGCCAGCACTTCTCGGGGGGCAGTTGACGCTTTCTTT. Translation: CASTSRGAVDAFF.

This clone was observed a single time. The rearrangement uses TRBV9 and TRBJ1-5; no definite D call. Trimming stripped 4 bases from V and 5 bases from J, with 13 bases between. Germline V CDR1 and CDR2: SGDLS, YYNGEE. The CDR3 has 14 residues. Here the CDR3 reads CASSSGLFDQPQHF. CDR3 coding DNA: TGTGCCAGCAGCTCCGGACTATTTGATCAGCCCCAGCATTTT.

The V gene is TRBV6-5, the J gene TRBJ1-1; the D is unclear. CDR1 is MNHEY, CDR2 SVGAGI, per germline. V shed 2 bases and J shed 10 bases, with 8 bases lying between them. The CDR3 runs to 11 residues. The CDR3 loop reads CASSYRGGAFF. CDR3 sequence (DNA): TGTGCCAGCAGTTACCGGGGTGGAGCTTTCTTT.

The DNA for the CDR3 is TGTGCCAGTACCGATCGGGGGGGTCTCCCGGAGACCCAGTACTTC. Amino acid sequence: CASTDRGGLPETQYF. The chain has TRBV19 and TRBJ2-5; 8 bases are shared with TRBD2. CDR1 and CDR2 (germline): LNHDA, SQIVND (reference sequence). This CDR3 contains 15 residues. V lost 7 bases and J lost 5; bases outside the gene matches: 12.

The chain employs TRBV7-9 and TRBJ2-5; a possible D gene is TRBD2 (6 bases). Germline CDR1 SEHNR, CDR2 FQNEAQ (reference sequence). The CDR3 spans 15 residues. The V end was cut by 5 bases, the J end by 2 bases, with 15 bases between. The DNA of the CDR3 is TGTGCCAGCAGCCCGGGACTCGCCCTACAAGAGACCCAGTACTTC. Amino acids: CASSPGLALQETQYF.

This clone was counted only a few times. The CDR3 here is CASSDRDEQFF. CDR3 DNA: TGTGCCAGCAGTGACAGGGATGAGCAGTTCTTC. The V call is TRBV6-1, the J call TRBJ2-1, with a weak D call TRBD1 (5 bases). The CDR3 length is 11 residues. Looked up from germline, CDR1 is MNHNS and CDR2 is SASEGT. Trimming took 3 bases from V and 8 from J, leaving 5 bases between them.

This clone was recorded only once. The chain uses TRBV18 and TRBJ2-7; possible D gene TRBD2, 5 bases. Germline V gene lookup returns CDR1 KGHSH and CDR2 LQKENI. The CDR3 extends over 15 amino acids. The V gene lost 2 bases and the J gene lost 2 bases, with 13 bases spanning the gap. The CDR3 nucleotides read TGTGCCAGCTCACCAATAGACTACCCGCCCTACGAGCAGTACTTC. Translating it yields CASSPIDYPPYEQYF.

This chain uses TRBV9 with TRBJ2-1, with D perhaps TRBD2 (5 bases). Germline V gene lookup returns CDR1 SGDLS and CDR2 YYNGEE. This CDR3 spans 17 amino acids. The V end was cut by 0 bases, the J end by 1 base, with 14 bases between. In DNA, the CDR3 is TGTGCCAGCAGCGTAGTCGGGAAAACTATGTCCTACAATGAGCAGTTCTTC. It translates to CASSVVGKTMSYNEQFF.

The chain carries TRBV19 and TRBJ2-7; a possible D gene is TRBD1 (6 bases). The CDR3 loop spans 14 amino acids. The V gene's germline CDR1 is LNHDA and CDR2 SQIVND (reference sequence). V gave up 4 bases and J gave up 3 bases, with 13 bases separating them. CDR3 residues: CASSNPGQIYEQYF. CDR3 DNA sequence: TGTGCCAGTAGTAACCCCGGACAGATCTACGAGCAGTACTTC.

The genes are TRBV7-6 and TRBJ1-1, with no clear D. Germline V gene lookup returns CDR1 SGHVS and CDR2 FNYEAQ. V shed 2 bases and J shed 0 bases, with 16 bases lying between them. This CDR3 is built from 17 residues. CDR3 nucleotides: TGTGCCAGCAGCTTACTTCCGGGAGGCACGATGAACACTGAAGCTTTCTTT. This sequence encodes CASSLLPGGTMNTEAFF.

This chain links TRBV6-5 with TRBJ2-5, with 10 bases that match TRBD1. After removal of 4 bases from V and 0 bases from J, the junction contained 5 bases not matched to a gene. CDR3 length: 16 amino acids. Per the germline V gene, CDR1 is MNHEY and CDR2 is SVGAGI. The CDR3 DNA is TGTGCCAGCAGTTTAGGGACAGGGGTCAACCAAGAGACCCAGTACTTC. It translates to CASSLGTGVNQETQYF.

The V gene is TRBV18, the J gene TRBJ2-1; 12 positions agree with TRBD1. With 6 bases clipped from V and 7 bases from J, the junction kept 10 bases outside the gene matches. Germline CDR1 reads KGHSH; CDR2 reads LQKENI. CDR3 length: 16 amino acids. The CDR3 sequence: CASSLLGTGGENEQFF. The CDR3 DNA sequence: TGTGCCAGCTCCCTCCTGGGGACAGGGGGCGAGAATGAGCAGTTCTTC.

This clone occurred once. The chain employs TRBV11-2 and TRBJ2-5, with a tentative D call TRBD1 (6 bases). Germline-derived CDR1 and CDR2 are SGHAT and FQNNGV. This CDR3 is 16 amino acids long. V lost 6 bases, J lost 5 bases, and 22 bases lay in between. Written as DNA, the CDR3 is TGTGCCAGCAGTCAGGGGAGACGATCAGGGTATGAGACCCAGTACTTC. This codes for CASSQGRRSGYETQYF.

The chain uses TRBV6-5 and TRBJ2-7, with D perhaps matching TRBD1 (5 bases). From germline, CDR1 is MNHEY and CDR2 SVGAGI. CDR3 length: 14 amino acids. V was clipped by 4 bases and J by 6 bases, with 16 bases between them. CDR3 bases: TGTGCCAGCAGTTCCTATGCAGGGCGGCGCGAGCAGTACTTC. Amino acids: CASSSYAGRREQYF.

This clone was observed a few times. CDR3 protein: CASSYSWDNYNSPLHF. In DNA form, the CDR3 reads TGTGCCAGCAGTTACTCGTGGGACAACTATAATTCACCCCTCCACTTT. This rearrangement joins TRBV6-5 to TRBJ1-6; maybe TRBD1 (6 bases). With 0 bases removed from V and 3 bases from J, the gap between germline ends came to 9 bases. Germline-derived CDR1 and CDR2 are MNHEY and SVGAGI. The CDR3 has 16 amino acids.

CDR3 sequence: CASGLNEQYF. CDR3 coding DNA: TGTGCATCCGGACTGAACGAGCAGTACTTC. The rearrangement uses TRBV30 and TRBJ2-7; tentative D call: TRBD2 (5 bases). Germline CDR1 reads GTSNPN; CDR2 reads SVGIG (reference sequence). There are 10 residues in the CDR3.

In nucleotides, the CDR3 is TGCGCCAGCAGCCGGGCAGAGCAAGAGACCCAGTACTTC. Its translation is CASSRAEQETQYF. V gene TRBV4-1 combines with J gene TRBJ2-5; D not resolved. This CDR3 is 13 amino acids long. V lost 4 bases and J lost 2, with 8 bases in between. CDR1 and CDR2 (germline): MGHRA, YSYEKL.

The J gene is TRBJ2-1, the V gene TRBV5-1, with 8 bases that match TRBD2. The J segment lost 4 bases and the V segment lost 4 bases, leaving 4 bases of the junction unmatched. The CDR3 runs 14 residues. Germline V CDR1 and CDR2: SGHRS, YFSETQ. The CDR3 protein is CASSQTSGYNEQFF. In DNA, the CDR3 is TGCGCCAGCAGCCAAACTAGCGGATACAATGAGCAGTTCTTC.

This chain links TRBV4-1 with TRBJ2-3; the match to TRBD2 covers 9 bases. From germline, CDR1 is MGHRA and CDR2 YSYEKL. V lost 1 base, J lost 5 bases, and 4 bases stayed unmatched. The CDR3 spans 15 residues. The CDR3 DNA sequence: TGCGCCAGCAGCCAAGCCGGTAGCGGGGGAGATACGCAGTATTTT. This encodes CASSQAGSGGDTQYF.

The CDR3 here is CASKGWNEETQYF. CDR3 sequence (DNA): TGTGCCAGCAAGGGGTGGAACGAAGAGACCCAGTACTTC. The chain is built from TRBV28 and TRBJ2-5, with D possibly matching TRBD1 (5 bases). Germline CDR1 and CDR2: MDHEN and SYDVKM. V lost 7 bases to trimming and J lost 3 bases, with 12 bases between them. This CDR3 is built from 13 residues.

The chain combines TRBV19 with TRBJ1-3; unclear D gene. This CDR3 comprises 15 residues. V lost 5 bases and J lost 0, with 11 bases in between. Per the germline V gene, CDR1 is LNHDA and CDR2 is SQIVND (reference sequence). The CDR3 loop is CASSPGTLSGNTIYF. CDR3 DNA: TGTGCCAGTAGTCCAGGAACCCTCTCTGGAAACACCATATATTTT.

The chain employs TRBV7-2 and TRBJ2-5; D is undetermined. This CDR3 comprises 12 residues. In germline, CDR1 is SGHTA, CDR2 FQGNSA. The V end was cut by 0 bases, the J end by 3 bases, with 2 bases between. CDR3 residues: CASSLAKETQYF. Here the CDR3 DNA reads TGTGCCAGCAGCTTAGCCAAAGAGACCCAGTACTTC. Supplemented by reference TRBV7-2 and TRBJ2-5, the full variable domain reads GAGVSQSPSNKVTEKGKDVELRCDPISGHTALYWYRQSLGQGLEFLIYFQGNSAPDKSGLPSDRFSAERTGGSVSTLTIQRTQQEDSAVYLCASSLAKETQYFGPGTRLLVL.

The chain couples TRBV1 to TRBJ2-1; the table calls TRBD2, which could not be checked here. TRBV1 is reported as a pseudogene. This CDR3 is 16 amino acids long. The CDR3 reads CTSSTPTSGGRDEQFF. CDR3 nucleotides: TGCACCAGCAGCACTCCGACTAGCGGGGGCAGAGATGAGCAGTTCTTC.

This clone appeared once. This chain links TRBV9 with TRBJ2-4; 9 nucleotides align to TRBD1. V lost 5 bases to trimming and J lost 1 base; unmatched junction nucleotides: 16. The germline V gene has CDR1 SGDLS and CDR2 YYNGEE. The CDR3 totals 19 residues. The CDR3 bases are TGTGCCAGCAGTCCTTACAGGGGGCGAGTGGCAGGGGCCAAAAACATTCAGTACTTC. It is translated as CASSPYRGRVAGAKNIQYF. Full variable domain (rest looked up from reference TRBV9 and TRBJ2-4): DSGVTQTPKHLITATGQRVTLRCSPRSGDLSVYWYQQSLDQGLQFLIQYYNGEERAKGNILERFSAQQFPDLHSELNLSSLELGDSALYFCASSPYRGRVAGAKNIQYFGAGTRLSVL.

This clone was seen only once. This chain joins TRBV10-3 and TRBJ2-7; D is unclear. Germline CDR1 and CDR2: ENHRY and SYGVKD. The germline V and J ends were trimmed by 0 bases and 3 bases, with 3 bases remaining between them. The CDR3 is made up of 12 amino acids. CDR3 in DNA: TGTGCCATCAGTGAGTCCAGCTACGAGCAGTACTTC. Its protein is CAISESSYEQYF.

This rearrangement joins TRBV5-4 to TRBJ2-7; possible D gene TRBD1, 5 bases. CDR3 length: 15 residues. CDR1 and CDR2 (germline): SGHNT, YYREEE (reference sequence). V was trimmed by 0 bases and J by 1 base, leaving 11 bases between them. Here the CDR3 DNA reads TGTGCCAGCAGCTTGGCAAGACAGTCTTCCTACGAGCAGTACTTC. The encoded protein is CASSLARQSSYEQYF.

This chain links TRBV5-6 with TRBJ2-7; no reliable D call. The V and J ends lost 5 bases and 2 bases respectively, with 11 bases between them. This CDR3 spans 13 amino acids. Germline CDR1 is SGHDT and CDR2 is YYEEEE. The CDR3, as DNA: TGTGCCAGCAGAAGCACAGCAACCTACGAGCAGTACTTC. Its protein is CASRSTATYEQYF.

This clone was picked up a small number of times. The chain is built from TRBV15 and TRBJ2-5, with 7 bases identical to TRBD2. Losses at the gene ends were 0 bases for V and 8 bases for J; bases not matched to a gene: 3. The CDR3 sequence is 13 residues long. Germline CDR1 reads LNHNV; CDR2 reads YYDKDF (reference sequence). DNA for the CDR3: TGTGCCACCAGCAGAGAGCGCGGGAGAACCCAGTACTTC. It codes for CATSRERGRTQYF.